This TCR beta chain stems from a study of T cells after yellow fever vaccination (dated by TCRdb to between 2017 and 2020). Regarding the research as a whole: The SMART-Seq v4 Ultra Low Input RNA kit was used to prepare libraries from fractions with low cell numbers. To track T-cell clones before and after primary and booster YFV17D yellow fever vaccination, bulk TCR alpha and beta repertoires were sequenced longitudinally. Blood was collected at multiple timepoints before and after primary and secondary immunization, and bulk PBMC replicates and cell subsets were isolated. Two healthy male donors, one aged 18 to 29 and one aged 30 to 40 years, made up the cohort. The study at large found these results: Computational filtering was required because FACS-sorted repertoires could contain abundant contaminating clonotypes from the bulk population. After the booster, most clones that had expanded after primary vaccination were detected again (approximately 97% of CD4 and 88% of CD8), suggesting broad maintenance of memory. Only two donors were included in the study, so the extent to which the findings can be generalized is limited. A small share of clonotypes occurred in both CD4 and CD8 compartments, likely arising from convergent recombination. Compared with the primary T-cell response, the secondary T-cell response was weaker but faster, peaking on day 5 rather than day 15.

TCR cDNA was synthesized by 5'RACE template switching, which introduced a universal primer site and unique molecular identifiers. cDNA synthesis was primed from both the TCR alpha and TCR beta constant segments. Libraries were amplified in two PCR steps, with sample barcodes and sequencing adapters added in the second step. Sequencing of libraries was done on Illumina HiSeq 2500 (2x100 bp) or NovaSeq (2x150 bp). In the paper's pipeline: MIGEC was used to demultiplex reads and collapse the reads into UMI consensus sequences, and MiXCR was used for V(D)J alignment. Vaccine-responding clonotypes were identified with edgeR using replicate PBMC samples, with FDR below 0.01 and a log2 fold change above 5 up to day 15 being required. Each bulk clonotype was labeled CD4 or CD8 based on which sequenced repertoire, CD4 or CD8, contained the clonotype at higher abundance. TCRdb itself trimmed the public reads at Q25 with fastp, ran MiXCR and retained productive beta chains. A single entry per CDR3 protein holds the most common genes and DNA from its merged rows. Clone size and V and J calls follow TCRdb, not the original study. For this sample the table gives roughly 240,000 distinct CDR3 sequences, of which over 6.5% were detected only once. About 0.95% of the sample goes to the ten largest clones.

The sample's treatment or condition label, decoded: live attenuated yellow fever vaccine strain. A standard Ficoll-Paque protocol was used to isolate PBMCs from peripheral blood. Dynabeads CD4 and CD8 positive selection kits were used to isolate CD4 and CD8 T-cell fractions. TriZol was used to extract RNA from bulk PBMCs, CD4 and CD8 fractions, and dextramer-positive and dextramer-negative fractions. This clonotype was seen more than once but under ten times. Its target antigen remains unknown. Qualities for individual bases were not recorded, and no much larger clone is one base off. Sequencing was performed on CD4+ T cells sorted from PBMCs, taken on the day of the yellow fever booster vaccination. This receptor was obtained from a man younger than 45 who received the YFV17D yellow fever vaccine.

The CDR3 protein: CAISEGQGETQYF. The nucleotide sequence is given as TGTGCCATCAGTGAGGGTCAGGGGGAGACCCAGTACTTC. Rearrangement joined TRBV10-3 to TRBJ2-5; the best D guess is TRBD1, with 6 bases matching. Measured from the cysteine to the phenylalanine, the CDR3 is 13 residues long. Only the CDR3 region is kept as DNA, spanning 39 bases read in frame from base 1. V loses 2 bases of germline sequence and J loses 5 bases, and the interval between the two ends is 9 bases. CDR1 and CDR2 are drawn from the germline V gene: ENHRY, SYGVKD.